Many counts were recorded for the clone carrying this T cell receptor (beta chain). Thyroid surgery was performed in patients who had received no treatment beforehand. This record comes from a study of metastatic and nonmetastatic thyroid tumors. Study-wide context: Samples came from malignant and benign thyroid patients, and repertoires were compared across blood and tumor or nodule tissue.

Authors' data handling: CDR3 differences across clinicopathological groups were used to build a distant-metastasis classifier for papillary thyroid cancer. TCRdb re-called the PCR reads through MiXCR. What appears here as the V and J calls and clone size reflects TCRdb's work, not the paper's. The sample has about 27,000 clones, about 15% seen once. Source material: blood. The source of this sequence is a male donor with papillary thyroid cancer or a benign thyroid nodule (not recorded which). Some clones in this sample may be carry-over from other donors' samples.

CDR3 DNA: TGCAGTGCTAGAGGTAACACTGAAGCTTTCTTT. Translated: CSARGNTEAFF. This chain joins TRBV20-1 and TRBJ1-1; unclear D gene. Germline CDR1 and CDR2: DFQATT and SNEGSKA (reference sequence). V was pared by 1 base and J by 2 bases, with 2 bases between. CDR3 size: 11 residues.